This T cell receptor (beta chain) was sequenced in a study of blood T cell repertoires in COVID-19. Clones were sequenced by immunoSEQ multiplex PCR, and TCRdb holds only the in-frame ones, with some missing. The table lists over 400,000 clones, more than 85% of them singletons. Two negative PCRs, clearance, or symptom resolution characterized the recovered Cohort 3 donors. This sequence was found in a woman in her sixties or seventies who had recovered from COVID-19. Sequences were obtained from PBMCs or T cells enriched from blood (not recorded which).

CDR3 DNA sequence: TGTGCCAGCAGGCTAGACAGTGGAGGCTACACCTTC. It specifies CASRLDSGGYTF. The chain couples TRBV2 to TRBJ1-2; possible D gene TRBD1, 5 bases. V was clipped by 6 bases and J by 8 bases, with 13 bases between them. CDR1 and CDR2 from the germline V gene are SNHLY and FYNNEI. The CDR3 is 12 amino acids.